This is a list of T cell receptor beta chains from one sample in a study of cytomegalovirus exposure and HLA in healthy donors. Profiling relied on immunoSEQ multiplex PCR, and the TCRdb table lists in-frame clones only, not all of them. The sample includes around 150,000 clones, about four fifths of them seen just once. Source material: PBMCs. Every receptor here comes from a man between 50 and 59 years old in good health and CMV-seropositive. Each CDR3 is given with its conserved first and last residue. A D gene is named only where the DNA matches it firmly. Size is stated for part of the rows, as once, few or many counts, or as a class when the clone is expanded.

>TRBJ2-7|12|TRBD1|-|TRBV6-1
CASRGTAYEQYF
TGTGCCAGCAGGGGGACAGCTTACGAGCAGTACTTC
>TRBJ2-7|14|-|-|TRBV27
CASRRQTHSYEQYF
TGTGCCAGCAGGCGACAGACCCACTCCTACGAGCAGTACTTC
>TRBJ1-4|15|-|-|TRBV27
CASSSPHGGNEKLFF
TGTGCCAGCAGTTCCCCCCACGGAGGTAATGAAAAACTGTTTTTT
>TRBJ1-1|13|TRBD1|-|TRBV29-1
CSVGQILNTEAFF
TGCAGCGTGGGACAGATATTGAACACTGAAGCTTTCTTT
>TRBJ2-7|14|-|once|TRBV18
CASSPSRVPYEQYF
TGTGCCAGCTCACCATCGCGGGTCCCCTACGAGCAGTACTTC
>TRBJ1-1|13|TRBD1|-|TRBV27
CASRSTGATEAFF
TGTGCCAGCAGATCAACAGGGGCCACTGAAGCTTTCTTT
>TRBJ2-7|16|TRBD2|-|TRBV6-5
CASSYGVAGGPYEQYF
TGTGCCAGCAGTTACGGGGTAGCGGGGGGGCCCTACGAGCAGTACTTC
>TRBJ2-7|13|TRBD1|once|TRBV2
CASSVTGGYEQYF
TGTGCCAGCAGTGTGACAGGGGGCTACGAGCAGTACTTC
>TRBJ2-2|14|-|-|TRBV5-1
CASRGVINTGELFF
TGCGCCAGCAGAGGGGTTATTAACACCGGGGAGCTGTTTTTT
>TRBJ1-5|11|-|-|TRBV20-1
CSAPSPGAQHF
TGCAGTGCTCCGAGCCCCGGGGCCCAGCATTTT